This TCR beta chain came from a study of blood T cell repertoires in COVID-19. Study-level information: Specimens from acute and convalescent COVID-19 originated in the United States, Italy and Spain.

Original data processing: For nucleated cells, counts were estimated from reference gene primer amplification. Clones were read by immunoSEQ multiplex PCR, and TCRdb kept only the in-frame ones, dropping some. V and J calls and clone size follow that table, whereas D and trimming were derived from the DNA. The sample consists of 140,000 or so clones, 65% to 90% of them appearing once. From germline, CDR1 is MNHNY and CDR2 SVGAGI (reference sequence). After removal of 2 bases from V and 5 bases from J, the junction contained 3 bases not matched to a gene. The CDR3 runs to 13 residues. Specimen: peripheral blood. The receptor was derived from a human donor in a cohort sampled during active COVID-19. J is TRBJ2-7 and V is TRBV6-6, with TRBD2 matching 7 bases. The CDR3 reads CASSYGGRHEQYF. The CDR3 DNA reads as TGTGCCAGCAGTTACGGCGGGAGACACGAGCAGTACTTC.